This T cell receptor beta chain appears in the sequencing data of a study of metastatic and nonmetastatic thyroid tumors. Study information: Comparison of repertoires was carried out across blood and tumor or nodule tissue from malignant and benign thyroid patients.

The CDR3 covers 15 residues. V shed 6 bases, J shed 10 bases, and the junction held 9 bases outside the gene matches. In the study's own analysis: CDR3 was compared across clinicopathological groups, and the resulting differences were used to build a distant-metastasis classifier for papillary thyroid cancer. Using MiXCR, TCRdb reanalyzed the PCR reads. What appears here as the V and J calls and clone size reflects TCRdb's work, not the paper's. Of a few thousand clones listed, less than 40% were seen once; the top ten hold 25% to 35%. Many counts were recorded for this clone. The target antigen is unknown. Study-wide results and limits: Across blood and tumor, TCR beta diversity in malignant thyroid tumors was reportedly significantly higher than in benign nodules.

Thyroid surgery took place with no prior treatment in any patient. The J gene is TRBJ2-1, the V gene TRBV12-3 or TRBV12-4, with 13 bases identical to TRBD2. The origin of this receptor is a female donor with papillary thyroid cancer or a benign thyroid nodule (not recorded which). Some clones in this sample may be carry-over from other donors' samples. The material sequenced was adjacent normal tissue. CDR3 DNA sequence: TGTGCCAGCAGCCTACTAGCGGGAGGGCTAGGCGAGCAGTTCTTC. This sequence encodes CASSLLAGGLGEQFF.